This entry lists 15 T cell receptor beta chains sequenced from one sample in a study of T cell responses to AZD1222 COVID-19 vaccine (dated by TCRdb to the early 2020s). What the time point label conveys for this sample: baseline before first vaccination. The library was made by the immunoSEQ multiplex PCR assay. The table comes from immuneACCESS by way of TCRdb, which keeps in-frame sequences with V and J called. Part of the clones is missing from these tables; in studies checked, under half for an unresolved V gene and the rest for unknown reasons. This sample lists roughly 140,000 clones; about 90% were detected once. Clones ranked in the top ten supply roughly 5% of the sample. The source material was peripheral blood, sampled on day 0 of AZD1222 vaccination. All receptors derive from an adult in good health.

This sequence joins TRBV2 and TRBJ1-2, with TRBD1 matching over 7 bases. This CDR3 is 12 amino acids long. Germline V gene lookup returns CDR1 SNHLY and CDR2 FYNNEI. Losses at the gene ends were 6 bases for V and 8 bases for J; bases not matched to a gene: 6. The CDR3 DNA follows: TGTGCCAGCAGGGACAGGCCTGAGGGCTACACCTTC. Residues: CASRDRPEGYTF.

The V call is TRBV7-2, the J call TRBJ1-1; perhaps TRBD1 as D (5 bases). This CDR3 region has 13 residues. Looked up from germline, CDR1 is SGHTA and CDR2 is FQGNSA. Trimming left V 1 base short and J 12 bases short, with 15 bases between. CDR3 coding DNA: TGTGCCAGCAGCTTAGACCTAGCAGGGAGGACTTTCTTT. This gives the protein CASSLDLAGRTFF.

The V and J genes are TRBV12-5 and TRBJ1-2, with D possibly being TRBD1 (6 bases). V was pared by 4 bases and J by 6 bases, with 21 bases between. This CDR3 spans 16 amino acids. The germline V gene encodes CDR1 LGHNT and CDR2 FRNRAP. CDR3 DNA sequence: TGTGCTAGTGGTTCCCCCGCGAAACAGGGTTTAGATGGCTACACCTTC. Its protein product is CASGSPAKQGLDGYTF.

The chain links TRBV19 to TRBJ2-2, with a tentative D call TRBD1 (5 bases). The CDR3 runs to 14 residues. The V end was cut by 6 bases, the J end by 4 bases, with 12 bases between. Germline loops: CDR1 LNHDA, CDR2 SQIVND (reference sequence). The CDR3 reads CASRRQGSTGELFF. In DNA, the CDR3 is TGTGCCAGTAGGAGGCAGGGAAGCACCGGGGAGCTGTTTTTT.

J is TRBJ2-1 and V is TRBV29-1; 8 bases map to TRBD2. The CDR3 spans 12 residues. V trimming: 7 bases; J trimming: 8 bases; junction bases outside the gene matches: 7. Per germline, CDR1 SQVTM and CDR2 ANQGSEA. CDR3: CSAPAGGHEQFF. CDR3 coding DNA: TGCAGCGCCCCCGCGGGGGGCCATGAGCAGTTCTTC.

This sequence joins TRBV2 and TRBJ2-7; D gene unclear. Germline V gene sequence: CDR1 SNHLY, CDR2 FYNNEI. Trimming removed 4 bases at V and 6 bases at J, with 4 bases between. The length of the CDR3 is 10 residues. CDR3 nucleotide sequence: TGTGCCAGCAGTGGGTCCGAGCAGTACTTC. Translated, it gives CASSGSEQYF.

This chain uses TRBV28 with TRBJ2-3, with 8 bases identical to TRBD2. V dropped 5 bases and J dropped 2; count of bases not matched to a gene: 9. The CDR3 is 16 residues long. CDR1 and CDR2 (germline): MDHEN, SYDVKM. The CDR3 DNA reads as TGTGCCAGCAGTCGGGAGGGGATCCGGTTCACAGATACGCAGTATTTT. Translated, it gives CASSREGIRFTDTQYF.

V is TRBV5-1 and J is TRBJ1-5; D possibly corresponds to TRBD1 (5 bases). This CDR3 has 15 residues. CDR1 and CDR2 from the germline V gene are SGHRS and YFSETQ. Trimming shortened V by 0 bases and J by 3 bases, and 10 bases separated the two germline ends. The CDR3 region has the DNA TGCGCCAGCAGCTTGGAGGTCAGGGTCAATCAGCCCCAGCATTTT. This gives the protein CASSLEVRVNQPQHF.

Notes on this clone: A junction end diverges from the germline sequence, so it may reflect a read error. The rearrangement links TRBV2 to TRBJ1-1, with 7 nucleotides matching TRBD1. From germline, CDR1 is SNHLY and CDR2 FYNNEI. The CDR3 has 14 amino acids. The CDR3 DNA reads TGTGCCAGCAGGGGGGCCCGGACAGGCCACACAGCTGGCTTT. It codes for CASRGARTGHTAGF.

The CDR3 DNA reads as TGTGCCAGCAGTCCGACAGGGAGGTGGGATACGCAGTATTTT. This encodes CASSPTGRWDTQYF. The V gene is TRBV28, the J gene TRBJ2-3, with D possibly matching TRBD1 (7 bases). This CDR3 contains 14 residues. Trimming took off 5 bases at V and 6 bases at J, with 15 bases between the two ends. Germline V gene sequence: CDR1 MDHEN, CDR2 SYDVKM. The full variable domain, in which reference TRBV28 and TRBJ2-3 provide the parts outside the CDR3, is DVKVTQSSRYLVKRTGEKVFLECVQDMDHENMFWYRQDPGLGLRLIYFSYDVKMKEKGDIPEGYSVSREKKERFSLILESASTNQTSMYLCASSPTGRWDTQYFGPGTRLTVL.

This clone was found once. The J gene is TRBJ1-6, the V gene TRBV5-1; D gene unclear. The CDR3 has 16 residues. Looked up from germline, CDR1 is SGHRS and CDR2 is YFSETQ. The V gene lost 4 bases and the J gene lost 4 bases, with 15 bases spanning the gap. CDR3 nucleotide sequence: TGCGCCAGCAGCCGCGGTGAAGCATTTTATAATTCACCCCTCCACTTT. It codes for CASSRGEAFYNSPLHF.

This clone was seen just once. The V gene is TRBV14, the J gene TRBJ2-1; TRBD2 matches at 10 bases. In germline, CDR1 is SGHDN, CDR2 FVKESK. J gave up 1 base and V 3 bases, and 0 bases lay outside the gene matches. The CDR3 is made up of 15 amino acids. The CDR3 here is CASSQTSGSYNEQFF. The CDR3 nucleotides are TGTGCCAGCAGCCAGACTAGCGGGTCCTACAATGAGCAGTTCTTC.

V usage is TRBV7-2 and J usage is TRBJ1-2, with 7 positions matching TRBD1. The germline V gene has CDR1 SGHTA and CDR2 FQGNSA. J was trimmed by 8 bases and V by 2 bases; bases with no gene match: 17. This CDR3 has 17 residues. Here the CDR3 DNA reads TGTGCCAGCAGCTTAAGAAGTGACAGGGCCCGTCAGGGAGGCTACACCTTC. This encodes CASSLRSDRARQGGYTF.

This chain connects TRBV6-5 to TRBJ2-1; 11 bases are a match to TRBD2. V was pared by 5 bases and J by 4 bases, with 4 bases of the junction left unmatched. The CDR3 has 15 amino acids. Per the germline V gene, CDR1 is MNHEY and CDR2 is SVGAGI. The CDR3 region has the DNA TGTGCCAGCAGTCCGGGACTAGCGGATTACAATGAGCAGTTCTTC. Its protein product is CASSPGLADYNEQFF.

The chain links TRBV28 to TRBJ2-5; TRBD2 aligns across 8 bases. V lost 5 bases to trimming and J lost 5 bases; unmatched junction nucleotides: 13. From germline, CDR1 is MDHEN and CDR2 SYDVKM. This CDR3 has 16 amino acids. CDR3 DNA sequence: TGTGCCAGCAGTCTTTCGGCGGGAGGAATAGAGGAGACCCAGTACTTC. It is translated as CASSLSAGGIEETQYF.